This passage covers 21 T cell receptor beta chains from one sample sequenced in a study of Graves' ophthalmopathy and Graves' hyperthyroidism. The authors amplified TCR beta CDR3 regions from RNA transcripts. RT-PCR in the first round used HTBI primers; a second-round multiplex PCR followed. One entry per CDR3 protein results from TCRdb running MiXCR on the multiplex PCR reads. The sample includes some 1.1 million distinct CDR3 sequences, 35% to 40% of them seen just once. The sequencing input was peripheral blood or thyroid tissue (not recorded which). The receptors come from an adult man with Graves' hyperthyroidism.

Here the CDR3 DNA reads TGTGCCAGCAGCTCCCGGACAGGGCGCGCTGAAAAACTGTTTTTT. It codes for CASSSRTGRAEKLFF. The genes are TRBV7-9 and TRBJ1-4; 8 bases map to TRBD1. This CDR3 comprises 15 residues. Germline V lookup: CDR1 SEHNR, CDR2 FQNEAQ (reference sequence). The ends lost 4 bases at V and 7 bases at J; junction bases unmatched: 8.

Details on this clonotype: The CDR3 ends on some other residue instead of the conserved phenylalanine or tryptophan, so this is likely a read error. Because the CDR3's place on the DNA is in doubt, the DNA is left out and the CDR3 is given as listed by TCRdb. CDR3 loop: CASSSGQGASV. The chain uses TRBV13 and TRBJ1-1; TRBD1 was called by the table and not checked on the DNA. Germline V gene lookup returns CDR1 PRHDT and CDR2 FYEKMQ (reference sequence). Counting both end residues, the CDR3 totals 11 amino acids.

This clonotype has a count of ten or more. The rearrangement uses TRBV19 and TRBJ2-7; D remains unclear. This CDR3 comprises 15 residues. From germline, CDR1 is LNHDA and CDR2 SQIVND (reference sequence). V lost 0 bases to trimming and J lost 2 bases, with 11 bases between them. The CDR3 DNA follows: TGTGCCAGTAGTATAGAACAGCGCCCTACCTACGAGCAGTACTTC. Protein sequence: CASSIEQRPTYEQYF.

The table lists this clonotype with many counts. This chain links TRBV7-8 with TRBJ1-1, with 9 bases lining up with TRBD1. Germline CDR1 and CDR2: SGHVS and FQNEAQ. The CDR3 spans 14 residues. V lost 5 bases to trimming and J lost 4 bases; unmatched junction nucleotides: 5. CDR3 loop: CASSSTGGPTEAFF. The DNA of the CDR3 is TGTGCCAGCAGCAGTACAGGGGGCCCCACTGAAGCTTTCTTT.

This clonotype was recorded a few times. This rearrangement joins TRBV2 to TRBJ2-2; TRBD2 might be the D (6 bases). The CDR3 is made up of 19 amino acids. The germline CDR1 and CDR2 sequences are SNHLY and FYNNEI. With 8 bases removed from V and 1 base from J, the gap between germline ends came to 26 bases. CDR3 bases: TGTGCCAGCTCACCACGAGGGCCTAGCGACCATTTGAACACCGGGGAGCTGTTTTTT. Protein product: CASSPRGPSDHLNTGELFF.

This clonotype was detected many times. The chain employs TRBV29-1 and TRBJ2-6, with D possibly being TRBD2 (6 bases). Trimming pared 1 base from V and 4 bases from J, leaving 11 bases between. This CDR3 has 15 residues. From germline, CDR1 is SQVTM and CDR2 ANQGSEA. This CDR3 is CSVEGAGSGANVLTF. CDR3 coding DNA: TGCAGCGTTGAAGGAGCGGGTTCCGGGGCCAACGTCCTGACTTTC.

As for this clonotype: Sequence at one end of the junction differs from germline and may be a read error. This chain uses TRBV6-1 with TRBJ1-5, with D hard to call. The CDR3 is 14 amino acids. CDR1 MNHNS and CDR2 SASEGT come from the germline V gene. The CDR3 here is CASSQRNSNQPKHF. The DNA of the CDR3 is TGTGCCAGCAGCCAGAGGAATAGCAATCAGCCCAAGCATTTT.

Turning to this clonotype: One end of the junction does not line up with germline, which may come from a read error. The chain uses TRBV9 and TRBJ2-7; the match to TRBD2 covers 10 bases. The CDR3 covers 15 residues. CDR1 is SGDLS, CDR2 YYNGEE, per germline. The CDR3: CASSWDGTSDYEQYF. CDR3 nucleotides: TGCGCCAGCAGCTGGGACGGGACTAGCGACTACGAGCAGTACTTC.

This clonotype was recorded many times. This sequence joins TRBV15 and TRBJ1-1; D might be TRBD1 (6 bases). The germline V gene has CDR1 LNHNV and CDR2 YYDKDF (reference sequence). The ends were cut back, 6 bases at V and 4 bases at J, with 12 bases in the middle. CDR3 size: 13 residues. DNA for the CDR3: TGTGCCACCAGTATCGGACAGCTCACTGAAGCTTTCTTT. Protein product: CATSIGQLTEAFF.

This clonotype was seen many times. The chain employs TRBV29-1 and TRBJ1-4; maybe TRBD1 (5 bases). The CDR3 extends over 12 amino acids. The V gene's germline CDR1 is SQVTM and CDR2 ANQGSEA. V dropped 5 bases and J dropped 7 bases, with 11 bases sitting between them. As DNA, the CDR3 is TGCAGCGTTCAAGTGGGGGGTGAAAAACTGTTTTTT. Translating it yields CSVQVGGEKLFF.

This clonotype was found a few times. The chain combines TRBV5-1 with TRBJ2-5, with 7 positions matching TRBD2. This CDR3 has 14 amino acids. After removal of 4 bases from V and 3 bases from J, the junction contained 6 bases not matched to a gene. The germline V gene encodes CDR1 SGHRS and CDR2 YFSETQ. CDR3 in amino acids: CASSRGEGKETQYF. The DNA of the CDR3 is TGCGCCAGCAGCAGAGGGGAGGGGAAAGAGACCCAGTACTTC.

This clonotype was seen only a few times. This chain joins TRBV5-4 and TRBJ2-7, with 7 bases lining up with TRBD2. With V trimmed by 5 bases and J by 3 bases, 5 bases remained unmatched. Germline-derived CDR1 and CDR2 are SGHNT and YYREEE (reference sequence). CDR3 length: 13 amino acids. The CDR3 here is CASREGTNYEQYF. The CDR3 DNA follows: TGTGCCAGCAGGGAAGGGACTAACTACGAGCAGTACTTC.

J is TRBJ1-5 and V is TRBV5-1; 7 bases map to TRBD1. CDR1 is SGHRS and CDR2 is YFSETQ in the germline V gene. This CDR3 comprises 15 residues. V lost 3 bases, J lost 3 bases, and 6 bases stayed unmatched. This CDR3 reads CASSWGDSPNQPQHF. The CDR3 DNA is TGCGCCAGCAGCTGGGGGGACAGTCCCAATCAGCCCCAGCATTTT.

Ten or more counts support this clonotype. This CDR3 is CASSVAQGRGETQYF. For the CDR3, the DNA is TGTGCCAGCAGCGTAGCTCAGGGTCGCGGAGAGACCCAGTACTTC. The chain recombines TRBV9 with TRBJ2-5; TRBD1 might be the D (5 bases). The germline V gene encodes CDR1 SGDLS and CDR2 YYNGEE. The CDR3 length is 15 residues. V lost 0 bases and J 4 bases, leaving 13 bases between the germline ends.

This clonotype was observed many times. The chain couples TRBV11-2 to TRBJ1-4; 7 bases match TRBD1. The CDR3 has 16 residues. After removal of 4 bases from V and 3 bases from J, the junction contained 8 bases not matched to a gene. Germline loops: CDR1 SGHAT, CDR2 FQNNGV. In DNA, the CDR3 is TGTGCCAGCAGCTCCGACAGGGACGGGGCTAATGAAAAACTGTTTTTT. Protein product: CASSSDRDGANEKLFF.

The chain has TRBV12-3 or TRBV12-4 and TRBJ1-2; D is ambiguous. CDR3 length: 13 residues. The V and J ends lost 6 bases and 8 bases respectively, with 16 bases between them. The CDR3 nucleotides read TGTGCCAGCAGACGAGAGACTCGTATGGGCTACACCTTC. This sequence encodes CASRRETRMGYTF.

This clonotype was seen more than once but under ten times. V and J are TRBV20-1 and TRBJ1-3; D ambiguous. The CDR3 spans 14 residues. Germline V gene lookup returns CDR1 DFQATT and CDR2 SNEGSKA (reference sequence). Trimming took 1 base from V and 0 from J, leaving 7 bases between them. CDR3 sequence: CSARVEYSGNTIYF. The DNA of the CDR3 is TGCAGTGCTAGAGTCGAGTACTCTGGAAACACCATATATTTT.

V is TRBV19 and J is TRBJ1-1, with 7 bases fitting TRBD1. Germline CDR1 is LNHDA and CDR2 is SQIVND (reference sequence). This CDR3 is built from 12 residues. The CDR3 DNA is TGTGCTAGAGGGCAGGGGGTTGGGGACGCTTTCTTT. Protein sequence: CARGQGVGDAFF.

This clonotype was counted ten times or more. The J gene is TRBJ1-2, the V gene TRBV20-1; D remains ambiguous. V lost 3 bases, J lost 3 bases, and 11 bases lay in between. Germline V gives CDR1 DFQATT, CDR2 SNEGSKA (reference sequence). CDR3 length: 13 amino acids. This CDR3 is CSASPVWDYGYTF. For the CDR3, the DNA is TGCAGTGCTAGTCCTGTTTGGGACTATGGCTACACCTTC.

This clonotype has a count of ten or more. Here the CDR3 reads CARRGVVAGTNEQYF. Here the CDR3 DNA reads TGTGCCAGACGCGGAGTCGTAGCGGGAACCAACGAGCAGTACTTC. The chain recombines TRBV2 with TRBJ2-7, with 8 bases lining up with TRBD2. J was trimmed by 5 bases and V by 9 bases; bases with no gene match: 15. Germline CDR1 reads SNHLY; CDR2 reads FYNNEI. This CDR3 has 15 amino acids.

Concerning this clonotype: One end of the junction is discordant with germline, which a read error may explain. The J gene is TRBJ2-7, the V gene TRBV10-2; 8 bases align to TRBD1. Germline V gene sequence: CDR1 WSHSY, CDR2 SAAADI. The CDR3 is 14 residues long. CDR3 in amino acids: CASSEAGQAYVQYF. DNA for the CDR3: TGCGCCAGCAGTGAGGCGGGACAGGCCTACGTGCAGTACTTC.